Listed below are T cell receptor beta chains from one sample, sequenced in a study of cytomegalovirus exposure and HLA in healthy donors. TCRdb's copy holds only in-frame clones and misses some; the assay was immunoSEQ multiplex PCR. The sample holds 200,000 to 250,000 clones, 70% seen once. Sequenced sample: PBMCs. The receptors were sampled from a man in his forties or fifties in good health and CMV-seropositive. Both conserved end residues are part of each CDR3. The D gene is left open where the match is weak. Not all rows give a size; the values are once, few, many and, for expanded clones, a class.

j_call v_call clone_size d_call cdr3_aa
TRBJ1-1 TRBV5-6 once . CASRPGRENTEAFF
. TRBV6-5 . . CASSYSGSSYEQYF
TRBJ2-2 TRBV5-6 . TRBD2 CASSPGGGNTGELFF
TRBJ1-2 TRBV28 few . CASNLLRSPTGGYTF
TRBJ2-2 TRBV15 . . CATSRDGASGELFF
TRBJ1-4 TRBV5-1 . TRBD1 CASSRQGAREEKLFF
TRBJ1-6 TRBV6-1 . . CASSPQDSYNSPLHF
TRBJ1-1 TRBV7-2 once . CASSLYAGNTEAFF
TRBJ2-3 TRBV7-6 . TRBD2 CASSPRLAGGKDTQYF
TRBJ1-2 TRBV19 . . CASRNDYYGYTF
TRBJ1-1 TRBV2 few . CASSEGRLDTEAFF
TRBJ2-5 TRBV5-1 . TRBD2 CASRGSSGRNQETQYF
TRBJ1-2 TRBV6-6 . TRBD1 CASTTGNYGYTF
TRBJ1-1 TRBV9 few TRBD1 CASSSQGANTEAFF
TRBJ1-1 TRBV5-1 . . CASSGDTYTEAFF
TRBJ2-5 TRBV5-1 . TRBD2 CASSPPSGGGGETQYF
TRBJ1-2 TRBV9 few . CASSVGGGRNYGYTF
TRBJ1-3 TRBV7-8 few . CASSLVVGSGNTIYF
TRBJ2-7 TRBV5-1 once . CASSPMDSYEQYF
TRBJ1-5 TRBV11-2 . TRBD1 CASSSNTGGRNQPQHF
TRBJ1-6 TRBV5-5 once . CASSPQLSSYNSPLHF
TRBJ2-3 TRBV18 . TRBD2 CASSPVKAGGPTDTQYF
. TRBV28 . TRBD1 CASSPRDRVPYEQYF
. TRBV6-5 few . CASSYRGVPYEQYF
TRBJ1-6 TRBV6-1 few TRBD1 CASTEGQVNSPLHF
TRBJ2-1 TRBV7-8 . TRBD2 CASSPRTSVNEQFF